Here is one T cell receptor (beta chain) with its context. The germline CDR1 and CDR2 sequences are SEHNR and FQNEAQ (reference sequence). The CDR3 spans 17 residues. V lost 5 bases to trimming and J lost 2 bases, with 18 bases between them. The sample originates from a study of CD8 T cells in Susac syndrome. With random hexamers, 0.5 to 1 ug RNA was reverse transcribed. TCRdb re-derived calls from the immunoSEQ multiplex PCR reads in MiXCR, one entry per CDR3 protein. The table has over 80,000 distinct CDR3 sequences, approximately 95% seen once. The sequence was collected from a human donor with Susac syndrome. The chain carries TRBV7-9 and TRBJ2-2; TRBD1 is a possible D gene (7 bases). Sequenced material: CD8+ T cells from PBMCs. Here the CDR3 DNA reads TGTGCCAGCAGCCACCGCGGCGGGGACAGCAACACCGGGGAGCTGTTTTTT. Translated: CASSHRGGDSNTGELFF.